This TCR beta chain stems from a study of T-cell memory formation after mild COVID-19 (dated by TCRdb to about 2021). Context from the whole study: TCR sequence clusters from the two donors were largely donor specific. In a couple of donors, T-cell clones that expanded and contracted after mild COVID-19 were tracked by sequencing TCRalpha and TCRbeta repertoires over time. The cohort was made up of two young adult volunteers, one female and one male, who were previously healthy.

The sequencer was an Illumina NovaSeq 6000. Using 5'RACE with constant-segment primers, TCRalpha and TCRbeta cDNA libraries were constructed, with sample barcodes and unique molecular identifiers added in the process. RNA was extracted from every sample with Trizol reagent. Amplification of the libraries took two PCR steps, and the second step added a second sample barcode plus Illumina TruSeq adapters. Sequencing of libraries was performed on an Illumina NovaSeq with 2 x 150 bp paired-end reads. For the original study's pipeline: With migec v1.2.7, reads were demultiplexed and then collapsed into UMI-guided consensus sequences. With mixcr v2.1.11, UMI consensuses were aligned to TRA and TRB V and J templates and assembled into clonotypes. A clonotype was counted as expanded or contracted only if both edgeR and NoisET called the change significant, with noise models trained on biological replicates. For edgeR calls, the thresholds were a false discovery rate-adjusted p below 0.01 and a log2 fold-change of 1. As an exploratory analysis of dynamics, max-normalized trajectories of the 1000 most abundant clonotypes were examined by PCA with hierarchical clustering. Separately sequenced CD4+ and CD8+ repertoires were used to assign the CD4 or CD8 phenotype of responding clones. Starting from the raw public reads, TCRdb applied fastp trimming at Q25, assembled clones with MiXCR and retained in-frame beta chains. Each entry merges the rows of one CDR3 protein and shows their most common DNA and genes. The authors' filters were not applied to this entry. This sample has around 80,000 distinct CDR3 sequences in its table, and more than 10% of those were observed once. The ten largest account for approximately 41% of the sample.

A note on this clonotype: The antigen this receptor binds is unknown. No clone much larger than this one lies a single base away; base qualities are absent.

Between the V and J ends, shortened by 4 bases and 4 bases respectively, the junction contains 14 bases. The CDR3 contains 14 residues, cysteine and phenylalanine counted. The CDR3 DNA has 42 bases and is translated from base 1. According to the germline V gene, CDR1 reads SGDLS and CDR2 reads YYNGEE. On the study overall, not on this receptor specifically: Contracting CD4+ clones were found mainly in CM and EM memory subsets, while CD8+ clones were enriched in EMRA. From day 15 to 85, contracting clones showed balanced CD4/CD8 phenotypes, whereas a second wave of clones that expanded from day 15 to 37 leaned towards CD4+. Only two mild cases were covered in the study, and larger cohorts including severe cases with pre-infection samples were considered necessary. SARS-CoV-2 specificity of the second-wave clones peaking on day 37 was not confirmed. Some responding clones were found in pre-infection memory, which suggests that pre-existing cross-reactive memory T cells took part in the SARS-CoV-2 response.

Ficoll-Paque density gradient centrifugation was used to isolate PBMCs. Sequenced: PBMCs or a T cell subset sorted from them (not recorded which). The sequence was obtained from a man younger than 30 who had mild COVID-19 (a few samples of this study predate the infection). The sample titles of this study are shuffled in the database, so cell type and time point are left out; the donor was told from shared clones. The sequence links TRBV9 to TRBJ2-5, with TRBD2 as a weak D call on 6 bases. Read as DNA, the sequence is TGTGCCAGCAGCCCCCGTGGGACTGGAGAGACCCAGTACTTC. This gives the protein CASSPRGTGETQYF. When the CDR3 is completed using the reference TRBV9 and TRBJ2-5 genes on either side, the full variable domain is DSGVTQTPKHLITATGQRVTLRCSPRSGDLSVYWYQQSLDQGLQFLIQYYNGEERAKGNILERFSAQQFPDLHSELNLSSLELGDSALYFCASSPRGTGETQYFGPGTRLLVL.